A single sample is the source of the 32 T cell receptor beta chains below, sequenced in a study of OX40 agonist ivuxolimab in advanced cancers. The method was immunoSEQ multiplex PCR; TCRdb's version includes in-frame clones alone and lacks a portion of them. The sample lists tens of thousands of clones, around 90% occurring once. The material was CD4+ or CD8+ T cells sorted from blood, obtained in a trial of the OX40 agonist ivuxolimab. All receptors come from an adult with an advanced solid tumor such as melanoma, head and neck, liver or kidney cancer.

This chain connects TRBV6-6 to TRBJ1-5, with 7 bases that match TRBD1. Germline trimming cut 2 bases from V and 6 bases from J; bases unmatched to any gene: 10. The CDR3 totals 16 residues. Germline V CDR1 and CDR2: MNHNY, SVGAGI (reference sequence). CDR3 sequence: CASSYHVGTGAQPQHF. CDR3 coding DNA: TGTGCCAGCAGTTACCATGTTGGAACAGGGGCTCAGCCCCAGCATTTT.

V usage is TRBV14 and J usage is TRBJ1-2, with D possibly matching TRBD1 (6 bases). Germline V lookup: CDR1 SGHDN, CDR2 FVKESK. This CDR3 contains 15 residues. Trimming left V 2 bases short and J 4 bases short, with 14 bases between. CDR3 sequence: CASSQYGQLFYGYTF. CDR3 nucleotide sequence: TGTGCCAGCAGCCAATATGGACAGCTATTCTATGGCTACACCTTC.

The CDR3 here is CASSLDPAQAAGELFF. The CDR3 nucleotides read TGTGCCAGCAGCTTGGATCCGGCCCAAGCCGCCGGGGAGCTGTTTTTT. V is TRBV5-5 and J is TRBJ2-2; unclear D gene. In germline, CDR1 is SGHKS, CDR2 YYEKEE (reference sequence). Trimming pared 0 bases from V and 6 bases from J, leaving 15 bases between. This CDR3 contains 16 residues.

This clone was detected only once. The chain joins TRBV4-1 to TRBJ1-1, with TRBD1 as a possible D gene (5 bases). This CDR3 has 15 residues. V was shortened by 5 bases and J by 6 bases, with 19 bases between the two germline ends. Per the germline V gene, CDR1 is MGHRA and CDR2 is YSYEKL. DNA for the CDR3: TGCGCCAGCAGCTCGGGGCCCGGTCGGAAGCCTGAAGCTTTCTTT. It encodes CASSSGPGRKPEAFF.

This chain links TRBV6-1 with TRBJ2-5; perhaps TRBD1 as D (6 bases). Germline assignment: CDR1 MNHNS and CDR2 SASEGT. The CDR3 loop spans 15 amino acids. V was shortened by 1 base and J by 5 bases, with 14 bases between the two germline ends. The DNA of the CDR3 is TGTGCCAGCAGTGAAGAGGGACACCTCGAGGAGACCCAGTACTTC. Residues: CASSEEGHLEETQYF.

The chain employs TRBV18 and TRBJ2-7, with a weak D call TRBD2 (6 bases). Germline V gene data show CDR1 as KGHSH and CDR2 as LQKENI. With 2 bases removed from V and 6 bases from J, the gap between germline ends came to 8 bases. This CDR3 is 12 amino acids long. CDR3 DNA: TGTGCCAGCTCACCAGGGGGGATCGAGCAGTACTTC. Its protein product is CASSPGGIEQYF.

The V gene is TRBV18, the J gene TRBJ2-6; 9 positions match TRBD1. V lost 1 base to trimming and J lost 0 bases; unmatched junction nucleotides: 4. Germline-derived CDR1 and CDR2 are KGHSH and LQKENI. This CDR3 has 18 residues. The CDR3 is CASSPRLTGGSGANVLTF. The DNA of the CDR3 is TGTGCCAGCTCACCACGCCTGACAGGGGGCTCTGGGGCCAACGTCCTGACTTTC.

This chain connects TRBV5-4 to TRBJ1-5, with D maybe TRBD1 (5 bases). Germline V CDR1 and CDR2: SGHNT, YYREEE (reference sequence). The V and J ends lost 4 bases and 4 bases respectively, with 18 bases between them. The CDR3 covers 16 residues. DNA of the CDR3: TGTGCCAGCAGCCACGGGACTAAGGTAAAGAATCAGCCCCAGCATTTT. The encoded protein is CASSHGTKVKNQPQHF.

This chain joins TRBV6-5 and TRBJ2-7; D unresolved. The CDR3 consists of 12 residues. Trimming shortened V by 5 bases and J by 4 bases, and 9 bases separated the two germline ends. CDR1 and CDR2 (germline): MNHEY, SVGAGI. The CDR3 DNA sequence: TGTGCCAGCAGTCCAAGCGAATACGAGCAGTACTTC. It is translated as CASSPSEYEQYF.

V is TRBV4-1 and J is TRBJ2-7; D ambiguous. V was cut by 1 base and J by 6 bases, with 4 bases left in between. Germline V CDR1 and CDR2: MGHRA, YSYEKL. The CDR3 length is 11 residues. The CDR3 region is CASSQGPEQYF. For the CDR3, the DNA is TGCGCCAGCAGCCAAGGCCCCGAGCAGTACTTC.

The V call is TRBV18, the J call TRBJ1-3; TRBD1 is a possible D gene (6 bases). V lost 4 bases to trimming and J lost 0 bases, with 16 bases between them. The CDR3 consists of 17 residues. Germline CDR1 and CDR2: KGHSH and LQKENI. Written as DNA, the CDR3 is TGTGCCAGCTCACGGGAAACAGGGCGTCTCTCTGGAAACACCATATATTTT. Amino acid sequence: CASSRETGRLSGNTIYF.

V gene TRBV27 combines with J gene TRBJ2-5, with no clear D. The DNA end is more similar to TRBJ2-7, so the J call may be wrong. Germline lookup yields CDR1 MNHEY and CDR2 SMNVEV (reference sequence). CDR3 length: 15 residues. The CDR3 DNA follows: TGTGCCAGCAGTTTATCCCGCGCAGGACCCTACGAGCAGTACTTC. Its protein is CASSLSRAGPYEQYF.

The chain couples TRBV6-6 to TRBJ2-5, with 12 nucleotides matching TRBD2. Germline trimming cut 5 bases from V and 5 bases from J; bases unmatched to any gene: 9. Germline V gives CDR1 MNHNY, CDR2 SVGAGI (reference sequence). This CDR3 contains 16 residues. The CDR3 is CASSATTSGRLETQYF. CDR3 nucleotide sequence: TGTGCCAGCAGTGCCACTACTAGCGGGAGGTTGGAGACCCAGTACTTC.

The V gene is TRBV5-1, the J gene TRBJ2-3, with D tentatively TRBD2 (5 bases). This CDR3 contains 15 residues. The V end lost 2 bases, the J end lost 2 bases, and 12 bases lay between the germline ends. CDR1 is SGHRS, CDR2 YFSETQ, per germline. The CDR3 is CASSLSGSATDTQYF. In DNA, the CDR3 is TGCGCCAGCAGCTTAAGCGGTTCTGCCACAGATACGCAGTATTTT.

The count of this clone is one. The rearrangement links TRBV2 to TRBJ2-3; D is unresolved. The germline V gene has CDR1 SNHLY and CDR2 FYNNEI. Trimming took off 4 bases at V and 0 bases at J, with 8 bases between the two ends. There are 14 residues in the CDR3. CDR3 residues: CASSVSSSTDTQYF. For the CDR3, the DNA is TGTGCCAGCAGTGTTTCTAGTAGCACAGATACGCAGTATTTT.

The chain carries TRBV11-1 and TRBJ2-1; D is uncertain. Trimming left V 2 bases short and J 2 bases short, with 7 bases between. The germline gives CDR1 SGHAT, CDR2 FQDESV (reference sequence). The CDR3 contains 14 residues. The CDR3 sequence is CASSLLETYNEQFF. The CDR3 DNA follows: TGTGCCAGCAGCTTACTAGAAACCTACAATGAGCAGTTCTTC.

This sequence joins TRBV25-1 and TRBJ1-4; the D is unclear. Germline V gene data show CDR1 as MGHDK and CDR2 as SYGVNS. This CDR3 has 14 residues. The V and J ends lost 2 bases and 7 bases respectively, with 11 bases between them. The CDR3 region is CASSEEEGGEKLFF. Here the CDR3 DNA reads TGTGCCAGCAGTGAAGAGGAGGGTGGTGAAAAACTGTTTTTT.

This clone is a singleton in its sample. V and J are TRBV11-3 and TRBJ2-1; TRBD2 matches at 13 bases. The germline V gene has CDR1 SGHNT and CDR2 YENEEA. This CDR3 is built from 16 residues. The junction had 5 bases not matched to a gene; V was cut back by 1 base and J by 8 bases. The CDR3 here is CASSLAGLAGVYEQFF. DNA for the CDR3: TGTGCCAGCAGCTTAGCCGGACTAGCGGGAGTATATGAGCAGTTCTTC. The entire variable domain, with the rest obtained from reference TRBV11-3 and TRBJ2-1, is as follows: EAGVVQSPRYKIIEKKQPVAFWCNPISGHNTLYWYLQNLGQGPELLIRYENEEAVDDSQLPKDRFSAERLKGVDSTLKIQPAELGDSAVYLCASSLAGLAGVYEQFFGPGTRLTVL.

The V gene is TRBV6-6, the J gene TRBJ1-2; D perhaps matches TRBD1 (5 bases). From germline, CDR1 is MNHNY and CDR2 SVGAGI (reference sequence). Between the trimmed V and J ends, which lost 5 bases and 5 bases, there was a span of 12 bases. The CDR3 length is 13 residues. CDR3 sequence reads: CASSLRERYGYTF. CDR3 sequence (DNA): TGTGCCAGCAGTCTCAGGGAGAGGTATGGCTACACCTTC.

This chain joins TRBV19 and TRBJ1-5; TRBD1 is a possible D gene (6 bases). Germline CDR1 and CDR2: LNHDA and SQIVND (reference sequence). V shed 3 bases and J shed 4 bases, with 13 bases lying between them. CDR3 size: 15 residues. The CDR3 here is CASSIWSRGNQPQHF. CDR3 coding DNA: TGTGCCAGTAGTATTTGGTCCAGGGGTAATCAGCCCCAGCATTTT.

The rearrangement uses TRBV28 and TRBJ2-1, with TRBD1 matching over 8 bases. The CDR3 is 14 amino acids. Losses at the gene ends were 5 bases for V and 4 bases for J; bases not matched to a gene: 4. The germline V gene has CDR1 MDHEN and CDR2 SYDVKM. CDR3 region: CASSTDRVYNEQFF. The CDR3 DNA follows: TGTGCCAGCAGTACGGACAGGGTATACAATGAGCAGTTCTTC.

The chain joins TRBV19 to TRBJ1-1, with D possibly TRBD1 on 6 matching bases. The V gene lost 6 bases and the J gene lost 1 base, with 15 bases spanning the gap. Germline CDR1 reads LNHDA; CDR2 reads SQIVND (reference sequence). The CDR3 runs 15 residues. CDR3: CASSTDHRENTEAFF. CDR3 DNA: TGTGCCAGTAGCACCGACCACAGGGAGAACACTGAAGCTTTCTTT. Combining the CDR3 with reference TRBV19 and TRBJ1-1 gives the whole variable domain DGGITQSPKYLFRKEGQNVTLSCEQNLNHDAMYWYRQDPGQGLRLIYYSQIVNDFQKGDIAEGYSVSREKKESFPLTVTSAQKNPTAFYLCASSTDHRENTEAFFGQGTRLTVV.

This chain links TRBV5-1 with TRBJ1-2; D is unresolved. This CDR3 region has 15 residues. V lost 0 bases, J lost 2 bases, and 11 bases lay in between. CDR1 is SGHRS, CDR2 YFSETQ, per germline. CDR3 sequence (DNA): TGCGCCAGCAGCTTGGGAGGCGCGGGAAACTATGGCTACACCTTC. Translation gives CASSLGGAGNYGYTF.

This sequence joins TRBV6-1 and TRBJ1-1, with 7 positions matching TRBD1. Losses at the gene ends were 6 bases for V and 2 bases for J; bases not matched to a gene: 6. Germline CDR1 reads MNHNS; CDR2 reads SASEGT. This CDR3 has 14 residues. CDR3 nucleotides: TGTGCCAGCAGAGCAGGGGGAGTTAACACTGAAGCTTTCTTT. Its protein is CASRAGGVNTEAFF.

This chain connects TRBV30 to TRBJ1-5; tentative D call: TRBD1 (6 bases). Trimming cost V 1 base and J 1 base, with 14 bases left between them. Looked up from germline, CDR1 is GTSNPN and CDR2 is SVGIG (reference sequence). This CDR3 contains 16 residues. This CDR3 is CAWSGLGGLSNQPQHF. CDR3 DNA: TGTGCCTGGAGTGGACTAGGGGGTTTGAGCAATCAGCCCCAGCATTTT.

V and J are TRBV9 and TRBJ1-5; weak D call: TRBD1 (5 bases). The CDR3 has 19 amino acids. Trimming shortened V by 0 bases and J by 4 bases, and 23 bases separated the two germline ends. CDR1 and CDR2 (germline): SGDLS, YYNGEE. DNA for the CDR3: TGTGCCAGCAGCGTAGTGGGCAGGGTCCAGCGGGGGAGAAATCAGCCCCAGCATTTT. Protein product: CASSVVGRVQRGRNQPQHF.

The rearrangement joins TRBV19 to TRBJ2-3; D may correspond to TRBD1 or TRBD2 (5 bases each). Germline loops: CDR1 LNHDA, CDR2 SQIVND (reference sequence). There are 17 residues in the CDR3. Between the trimmed V and J ends, which lost 6 bases and 1 base, there was a span of 20 bases. CDR3 protein: CASSHPRGTPGTDTQYF. In DNA form, the CDR3 reads TGTGCCAGTAGCCATCCACGAGGGACGCCGGGCACAGATACGCAGTATTTT.

The rearrangement uses TRBV6-1 and TRBJ1-2, with D possibly TRBD1 on 5 matching bases. This CDR3 has 14 amino acids. Trimming took 4 bases from V and 6 from J, leaving 15 bases between them. From germline, CDR1 is MNHNS and CDR2 SASEGT. The CDR3 bases are TGTGCCAGCAGTGTTAGAGGGGATTGGGATGGCTACACCTTC. Protein sequence: CASSVRGDWDGYTF.

The J gene is TRBJ2-7, the V gene TRBV5-6; 9 bases match TRBD1. V dropped 3 bases and J dropped 7; count of bases not matched to a gene: 5. Germline V lookup: CDR1 SGHDT, CDR2 YYEEEE. This CDR3 spans 13 amino acids. The CDR3 bases are TGTGCCAGCAGCTGGGGGACAGGGACTGAGCAGTACTTC. Translating gives CASSWGTGTEQYF.

The chain uses TRBV30 and TRBJ1-2; a weak D match, TRBD1 (5 bases). Between the trimmed V and J ends, which lost 5 bases and 3 bases, there was a span of 16 bases. Looked up from germline, CDR1 is GTSNPN and CDR2 is SVGIG (reference sequence). The CDR3 length is 14 residues. CDR3 sequence (DNA): TGTGCCTGGTCCTCCCGACAGACTTACTATGGCTACACCTTC. This encodes CAWSSRQTYYGYTF.

This clone was seen a few times. The chain carries TRBV27 and TRBJ2-5, with unresolved D. The CDR3 has 13 residues. Trimming took off 3 bases at V and 4 bases at J, with 9 bases between the two ends. Per the germline V gene, CDR1 is MNHEY and CDR2 is SMNVEV (reference sequence). The CDR3 DNA follows: TGTGCCAGCAGTTTGGGGTGGGGAGAGACCCAGTACTTC. Translation gives CASSLGWGETQYF.

V usage is TRBV6-6 and J usage is TRBJ2-2, with 9 bases that match TRBD1. Germline values: CDR1 MNHNY, CDR2 SVGAGI (reference sequence). CDR3 length: 16 amino acids. Unmatched junction bases numbered 6, after V lost 5 bases and J lost 2 bases. CDR3 residues: CASSKRQGGNTGELFF. CDR3 nucleotide sequence: TGTGCCAGCAGTAAGAGACAGGGGGGCAACACCGGGGAGCTGTTTTTT.